This TCR beta chain was identified in a study of spatial heterogeneity in lung cancer. Study details: Alpha-chain sequences were consistently detected in smaller numbers than beta-chain sequences. General study findings and limits: The study found that expanded intratumoral alpha and beta TCR counts tracked tumor mutation counts. Estimates put coverage of tumor T cells approximately 7.4% for alpha and around 12% for beta chains.

TCRdb reprocessed the 5' RACE reads with MiXCR, giving one entry per CDR3 protein. The data hold roughly 19,000 distinct CDR3 sequences, with about 7.5% observed a single time. On this clonotype itself: As yet, its antigen is unknown.

Germline loops: CDR1 LNHDA, CDR2 SQIVND (reference sequence). J lost 8 bases, V lost 5 bases, and 8 bases had no gene match. The CDR3 is 13 amino acids. Specified time point: sample taken at primary tumor resection. From tumor, nontumor lung or frozen PBMC, whole RNA was taken unsorted for sequencing. The TCR sequence derives from a male donor with early-stage non-small cell lung cancer. J is TRBJ2-7 and V is TRBV19; 8 bases fit TRBD1. The source material was lung tumor tissue, sampled at surgery. The CDR3 region is CASSEWAGGKQYF. CDR3 DNA sequence: TGTGCCAGTAGTGAATGGGCAGGGGGCAAGCAGTACTTC. Filled out from reference TRBV19 and TRBJ2-7, the complete variable domain reads DGGITQSPKYLFRKEGQNVTLSCEQNLNHDAMYWYRQDPGQGLRLIYYSQIVNDFQKGDIAEGYSVSREKKESFPLTVTSAQKNPTAFYLCASSEWAGGKQYFGPGTRLTVT.